These 3 T cell receptor beta chains came from one sample sequenced in a study of Graves' ophthalmopathy and Graves' hyperthyroidism. From RNA, the CDR3 regions of TCR beta chains were amplified and sequenced. Amplification began with first-round RT-PCR using HTBI primers, then second-round multiplex PCR was performed. One entry per CDR3 protein results from TCRdb running MiXCR on the multiplex PCR reads. In the table there are just over 600,000 distinct CDR3 sequences, about 20% of which are singletons. Sequencing was performed on peripheral blood. The receptors shown here come from a young woman with stable Graves' hyperthyroidism. Some clones in this sample may be carry-over from other donors' samples.

The rearrangement links TRBV11-2 to TRBJ1-2, with D possibly being TRBD1 (6 bases). The CDR3 spans 13 residues. Germline CDR1 is SGHAT and CDR2 is FQNNGV. V gave up 5 bases and J gave up 4 bases, with 11 bases separating them. The CDR3 here is CASSATGSYGYTF. The CDR3 bases are TGTGCCAGCAGCGCTACAGGGAGCTATGGCTACACCTTC.

The sample holds many counts of this clonotype. The J gene is TRBJ2-5, the V gene TRBV6-1; TRBD2 aligns across 7 bases. Germline V gives CDR1 MNHNS, CDR2 SASEGT. J was trimmed by 1 base and V by 0 bases; bases with no gene match: 5. The CDR3 sequence is 16 residues long. The CDR3 nucleotides read TGTGCCAGCAGTGAAGCGCTAGGGACTACCCAAGAGACCCAGTACTTC. It yields the protein CASSEALGTTQETQYF.

Comments on this clonotype: This may stem from a read error, because a much larger clone lies one nucleotide away. This chain connects TRBV20-1 to TRBJ1-6; TRBD1 matches at 9 bases. The germline CDR1 and CDR2 sequences are DFQATT and SNEGSKA (reference sequence). This CDR3 contains 13 residues. CDR3: CSASTGGVSHLHF. In DNA form, the CDR3 reads TGCAGTGCTTCGACAGGGGGTGTTTCACACCTCCACTTT.